The present entry profiles one T cell receptor beta chain with its context. The antigen is undetermined. This sample is part of a study of cytomegalovirus exposure and HLA in healthy donors. General study points: Most observed TCR sequences were rare, whereas some public TCRs were detected in many donors. Per published accounts, TCR beta sequences correctly predicted the HLA-A and HLA-B alleles of most subjects. Analysis was carried out at a later point, and it linked a missense DCLRE1C variant to TCR beta V- and J-gene trimming.

Amplification used 60 Vbeta primers and 13 Jbeta primers. Here immunoSEQ multiplex PCR was the method, and the copy in TCRdb shows in-frame clones only, minus some. Of about 160,000 clones detected, roughly four fifths appear once; the ten largest clones hold 0.96%. The sequence derives from a girl between 2 and 10 years old in good health and CMV-seropositive. Sequencing was performed on PBMCs.

The CDR3 is CASSLARGTVQYF. The CDR3, as DNA: TGTGCCAGCAGTTTAGCCCGCGGGACCGTGCAGTACTTC. V and J are TRBV28 and TRBJ2-7; D is perhaps TRBD2 (6 bases). CDR1 is MDHEN and CDR2 is SYDVKM in the germline V gene. With 2 bases removed from V and 9 bases from J, the gap between germline ends came to 14 bases. The CDR3 spans 13 residues.